This T cell receptor beta chain was sequenced in a study of PD-L1 blockade in urothelial cancer. Background on the study: Patients commenced intravenous atezolizumab, 1,200 mg every 3 weeks, around 2014.

The ends lost 0 bases at V and 5 bases at J; junction bases unmatched: 3. This CDR3 spans 15 amino acids. From germline, CDR1 is SEHNR and CDR2 FQNEAQ (reference sequence). The sample's time point: pretreatment peripheral blood. PCRs were each spiked with synthetic TCR analog templates. The table came from immunoSEQ multiplex PCR; TCRdb's copy has only in-frame clones and leaves some out. Counted here are roughly 17,000 clones, approximately 90% occurring once; the ten biggest clones make up roughly an eighth. The rearrangement links TRBV7-9 to TRBJ1-4; 7 nucleotides line up with TRBD1. The sample in question was PBMCs, obtained around atezolizumab (anti-PD-L1) treatment. This sequence was found in a man in his 70s with urothelial cancer. This chain's CDR3 is CASSLAGQWNEKLFF. CDR3 in DNA: TGTGCCAGCAGCTTAGCGGGACAGTGGAATGAAAAACTGTTTTTT.